This T cell receptor beta chain was found in a study of breast tumors, draining lymph nodes, adjacent tissues. Axillary draining lymph nodes of breast cancer patients supplied the node samples. TCRdb passed the multiplex PCR reads through MiXCR, listing each CDR3 protein once. This table holds more than 250,000 distinct CDR3 sequences, over 30% found once. This TCR came from a female donor with breast cancer. Some clones in this sample may be carry-over from other donors' samples. Sequencing was performed on axillary lymph node tissue.

This CDR3 reads CAISESAGSPLHF. DNA of the CDR3: TGTGCCATCAGTGAGTCTGCAGGTTCACCCCTCCACTTT. This chain uses TRBV10-3 with TRBJ1-6; no clear D. This CDR3 spans 13 amino acids. Trimming stripped 0 bases from V and 9 bases from J, with 6 bases between. The V gene's germline CDR1 is ENHRY and CDR2 SYGVKD.